What follows is one TCR beta chain and its context. This sample was included in a study of blood T cell repertoires in COVID-19. V lost 4 bases and J lost 5, with 5 bases in between. The CDR3 length is 11 residues. Per germline, CDR1 WNHNN and CDR2 SYGVQD (reference sequence). Recruited during active infection, patients (from Seattle) were subsequently followed longitudinally. Original methodology: How many nucleated cells were present was estimated from reference gene primer amplification. The repertoire was sequenced with immunoSEQ multiplex PCR; TCRdb's copy has only in-frame clones and lacks some. V, J and clone size are those of that table, while D and trimming were read from the DNA. The sample carries roughly 410,000 clones, around 87% recorded once.

What was sequenced was peripheral blood. The chain recombines TRBV10-1 with TRBJ2-5; no definite D call. The sequence came from a woman aged 55-69 years with COVID-19, enrolled during active disease. CDR3 nucleotide sequence: TGCGCCAGCAGTGTTCGGGAGACCCAGTACTTC. It encodes CASSVRETQYF.